This TCR beta chain was sequenced for a study of CD8+CD57+ T cells in acquired aplastic anemia. The wider study: An average of roughly 3.2 ug of DNA was obtained from sorted CD4+ and CD8+ cells. General study results and limits: The same twenty-nine CD8+ CDR3 sequences occurred in patients and in controls.

The CDR3 contains 15 residues. In germline, CDR1 is LNHDA, CDR2 SQIVND (reference sequence). The study profiled TCR beta VDJ and CDR3 using genomic DNA as template. TCRdb used MiXCR to reprocess the reads, holding one entry per CDR3 protein. The sample has fewer than 250,000 distinct CDR3 sequences, approximately 45% seen once; the top ten hold less than 9%. The patients chosen for sequencing had shown expansion of CD8+CD57+ cells (detected by flow cytometry). Every patient presented with severe acquired aplastic anemia. Patients were treatment-naive when blood was sampled. Note on this clonotype: Its antigen is not identified. A much larger clone is a single base away; this may be a read error.

The TCR originated in a human donor with aplastic anemia. The specimen was sorted CD4+, CD8+, or CD8+CD57+ T cells (not recorded which) from PBMCs. V is TRBV19 and J is TRBJ2-7; D unresolved. DNA for the CDR3: TGTGCCAGCAGCCAAGGGCAGTCGTCCTCCTACGAGCAGCACTTC. This sequence encodes CASSQGQSSSYEQHF.